This TCR beta chain was identified during a study of T-cell memory formation after mild COVID-19. Study-wide points: Second-wave clones with a day 37 peak had unconfirmed SARS-CoV-2 specificity.

TCRalpha and TCRbeta libraries used 5'RACE with constant-segment primers and UMIs. One entry per CDR3 protein results from TCRdb running MiXCR on the 5' RACE reads. The data hold fewer than 300,000 distinct CDR3 sequences, with under 20% observed a single time. To note about this clonotype: Its target is not known.

The clonotype comes from a man between 18 and 29 years old who had mild COVID-19 (a few samples of this study predate the infection). Cell type and time point are not known. The sequenced sample consisted of PBMCs or a T cell subset sorted from them (not recorded which).

CDR3 sequence reads: CSARTPNTGELFF. For the CDR3, the DNA is TGCAGCGCTAGAACACCGAACACCGGGGAGCTGTTTTTT. The rearrangement uses TRBV29-1 and TRBJ2-2; D not resolved. From germline, CDR1 is SQVTM and CDR2 ANQGSEA. The V end was cut by 7 bases, the J end by 0 bases, with 9 bases between. The CDR3 is made up of 13 amino acids.